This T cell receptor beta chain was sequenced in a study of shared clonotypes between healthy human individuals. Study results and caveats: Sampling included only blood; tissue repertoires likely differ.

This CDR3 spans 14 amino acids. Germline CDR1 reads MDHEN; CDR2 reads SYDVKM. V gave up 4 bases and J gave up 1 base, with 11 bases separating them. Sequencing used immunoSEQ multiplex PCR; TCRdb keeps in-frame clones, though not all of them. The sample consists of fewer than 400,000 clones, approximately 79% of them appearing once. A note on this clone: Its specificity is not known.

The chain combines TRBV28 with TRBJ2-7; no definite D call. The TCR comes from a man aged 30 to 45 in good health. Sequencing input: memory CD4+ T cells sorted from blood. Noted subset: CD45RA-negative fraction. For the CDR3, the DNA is TGTGCCAGCAGTTCTTACACGGGTTCCTACGAGCAGTACTTC. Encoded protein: CASSSYTGSYEQYF. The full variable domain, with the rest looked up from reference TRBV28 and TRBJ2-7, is DVKVTQSSRYLVKRTGEKVFLECVQDMDHENMFWYRQDPGLGLRLIYFSYDVKMKEKGDIPEGYSVSREKKERFSLILESASTNQTSMYLCASSSYTGSYEQYFGPGTRLTVT.